This record covers a single T cell receptor beta chain. As yet, its antigen is unknown. The data are from a study of cytomegalovirus exposure and HLA in healthy donors. Study results and limitations: Confirmation in vitro established that three CMV-associated chains were specific for CMV antigens. Most TCR sequences proved rare, with some public TCRs found in many donors. Researchers catalogued some 160 TCR beta chains as cytomegalovirus-associated.

The assay was immunoSEQ multiplex PCR, and TCRdb's table has in-frame clones only and misses some. The table shows 200,000 or so clones, with 80% to 90% occurring only once. This CDR3 is built from 13 residues. V was trimmed by 3 bases and J by 9 bases, leaving 12 bases between them. CDR1 is MNHNS and CDR2 is SASEGT in the germline V gene. This chain connects TRBV6-1 to TRBJ2-1; TRBD1 might be the D (5 bases). The receptor comes from a woman aged 30 to 39 in good health and CMV-seropositive. Material for sequencing was PBMCs. This CDR3 reads CASSDQGRGEQFF. The CDR3 bases are TGTGCCAGCAGTGATCAGGGTCGAGGTGAGCAGTTCTTC.